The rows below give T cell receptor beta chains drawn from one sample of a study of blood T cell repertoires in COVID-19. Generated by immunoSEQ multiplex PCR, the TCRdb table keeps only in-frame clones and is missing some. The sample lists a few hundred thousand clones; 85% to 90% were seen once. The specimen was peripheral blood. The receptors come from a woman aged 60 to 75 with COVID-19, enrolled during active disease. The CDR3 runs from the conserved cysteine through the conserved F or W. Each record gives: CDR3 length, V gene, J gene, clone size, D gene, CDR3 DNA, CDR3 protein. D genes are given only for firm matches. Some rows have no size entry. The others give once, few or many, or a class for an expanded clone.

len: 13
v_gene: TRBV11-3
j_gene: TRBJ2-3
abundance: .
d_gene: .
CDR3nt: TGTGCCAGCACCGGGTCTAGCACAGATACGCAGTATTTT
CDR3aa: CASTGSSTDTQYF

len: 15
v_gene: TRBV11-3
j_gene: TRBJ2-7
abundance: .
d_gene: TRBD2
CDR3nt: TGTGCCAGCAGCGAGGGGACTAGCAGCTCCTACGAGCAGTACTTC
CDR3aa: CASSEGTSSSYEQYF

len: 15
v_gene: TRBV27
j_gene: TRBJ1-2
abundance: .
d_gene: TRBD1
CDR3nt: TGTGCCAGCAGTATACAGGGGGAGACTAACTATGGCTACACCTTC
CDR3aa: CASSIQGETNYGYTF

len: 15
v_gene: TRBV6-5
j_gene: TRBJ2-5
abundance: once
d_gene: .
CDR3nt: TGTGCCAGCACATTAGGACGACAGGCTAGAGAGACCCAGTACTTC
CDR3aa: CASTLGRQARETQYF

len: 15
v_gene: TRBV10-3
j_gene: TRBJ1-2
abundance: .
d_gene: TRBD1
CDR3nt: TGTGCCATCAGTGAGTCGGGACAGGGGCGCGATGGCTACACCTTC
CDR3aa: CAISESGQGRDGYTF

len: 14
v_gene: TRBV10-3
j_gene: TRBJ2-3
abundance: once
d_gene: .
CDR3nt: TGTGCCATCAGTGGAGCCGGGGGTGAAGATACGCAGTATTTT
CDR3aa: CAISGAGGEDTQYF

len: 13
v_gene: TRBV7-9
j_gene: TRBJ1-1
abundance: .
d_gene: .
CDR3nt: TGTGCCAGCAGCTCGGTAGCGAACACTGAAGCTTTCTTT
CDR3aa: CASSSVANTEAFF

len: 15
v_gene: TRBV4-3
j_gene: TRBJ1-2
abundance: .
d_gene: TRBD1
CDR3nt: TGCGCCAGCAGCCAAGATATTGGGTCAGGGGGTGGCTACACCTTC
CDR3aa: CASSQDIGSGGGYTF

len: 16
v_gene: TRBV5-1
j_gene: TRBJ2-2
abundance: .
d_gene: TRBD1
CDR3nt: TGCGCCAGCAGCCCCCGGGACAGGGGGAACACCGGGGAGCTGTTTTTT
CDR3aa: CASSPRDRGNTGELFF

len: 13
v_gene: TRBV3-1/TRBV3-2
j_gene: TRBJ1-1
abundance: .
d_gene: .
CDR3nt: TGTGCCAGCAGCCAAGACCCCAGGGGAGAAGCTTTCTTT
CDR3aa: CASSQDPRGEAFF

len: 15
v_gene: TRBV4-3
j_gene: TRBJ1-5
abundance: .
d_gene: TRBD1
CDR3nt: TGCGCCAGCAGCCGGACGGGACAGGGTAATCAGCCCCAGCATTTT
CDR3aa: CASSRTGQGNQPQHF

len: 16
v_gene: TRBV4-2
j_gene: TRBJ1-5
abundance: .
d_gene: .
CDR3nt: TGTGCCAGCAGCCAAGCGGGAAGTTTGAGCAATCAGCCCCAGCATTTT
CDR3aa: CASSQAGSLSNQPQHF

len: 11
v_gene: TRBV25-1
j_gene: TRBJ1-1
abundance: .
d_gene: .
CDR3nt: TGTGCCAGCACCTCTCAGACTGAAGCTTTCTTT
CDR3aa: CASTSQTEAFF

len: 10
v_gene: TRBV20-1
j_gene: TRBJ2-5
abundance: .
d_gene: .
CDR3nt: TGCAGTGTACCGGAGCGGACCCAGTACTTC
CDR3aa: CSVPERTQYF

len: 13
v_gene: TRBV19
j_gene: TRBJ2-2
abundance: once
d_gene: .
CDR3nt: TGTGCCAGTAGTATAGGAAGAGCCGGGGAGCTGTTTTTT
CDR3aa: CASSIGRAGELFF

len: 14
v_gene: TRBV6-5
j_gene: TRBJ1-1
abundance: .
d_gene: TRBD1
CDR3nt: TGTGCCAGCAGCTCCGACCAGGGGGCCACTGAAGCTTTCTTT
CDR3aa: CASSSDQGATEAFF

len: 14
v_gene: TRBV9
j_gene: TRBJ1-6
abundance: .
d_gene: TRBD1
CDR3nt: TGTGCCAGCAGTAAAACAGGGGTGGCTTCACCCCTCCACTTT
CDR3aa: CASSKTGVASPLHF

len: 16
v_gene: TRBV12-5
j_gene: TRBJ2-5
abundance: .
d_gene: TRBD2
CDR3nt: TGTGCTAGTGGTTTCGCCCTAGCGGGCCTGGGAGAGACCCAGTACTTC
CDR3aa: CASGFALAGLGETQYF

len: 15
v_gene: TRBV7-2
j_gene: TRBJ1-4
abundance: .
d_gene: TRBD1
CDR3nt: TGTGCCAGCAGCTTAGGGGGGACAGAGGGTGAAAAACTGTTTTTT
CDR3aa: CASSLGGTEGEKLFF

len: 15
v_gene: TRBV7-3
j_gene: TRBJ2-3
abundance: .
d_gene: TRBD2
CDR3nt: TGTGCCAGCAGCTCAAGACTAGCGGGGACAGATACGCAGTATTTT
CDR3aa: CASSSRLAGTDTQYF

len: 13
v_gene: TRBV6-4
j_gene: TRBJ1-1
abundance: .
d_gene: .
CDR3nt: TGTGCCAGCAGTGAGGGTCGGGGAACTGAAGCTTTCTTT
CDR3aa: CASSEGRGTEAFF

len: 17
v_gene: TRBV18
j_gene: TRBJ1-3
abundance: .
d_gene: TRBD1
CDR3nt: TGTGCCAGCTCACCCCCCGGGACAGGGGGCTATGGAAACACCATATATTTT
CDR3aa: CASSPPGTGGYGNTIYF

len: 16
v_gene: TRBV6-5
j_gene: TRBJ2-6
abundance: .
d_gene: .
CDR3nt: TGTGCCAGCAGTTACAAAACAGGCGTCGGGGCCAACGTCCTGACTTTC
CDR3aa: CASSYKTGVGANVLTF